These T cell receptor beta chains were read from a single sample in a study of T-cell reconstitution after alpha-beta-depleted transplantation in children. TCRdb fed the PCR reads into MiXCR, producing one record per CDR3 protein. The sample has about 540,000 distinct CDR3 sequences, around 16% seen once. Sequencing used PBMCs from the stem cell graft donor, obtained from the stem cell graft. These receptors all stem from a human donor who donated a stem cell graft to a child with acute lymphoblastic leukemia. CDR3s include the opening cysteine and the closing phenylalanine or tryptophan. Fields, in order: CDR3 DNA, CDR3 protein, V gene, J gene, D gene, clone size. The D gene is left open where the match is weak. Clone size is given for some rows only: seen once, a few or many times, or a class if the clone is expanded.

DNA: TGTGCCAGCTCACCCGTGGGGTCTCATCCCGCTTTCTTT
CDR3: CASSPVGSHPAFF
V: TRBV18
J: TRBJ1-1
D: .
size: .

DNA: TGTGCCAGCAGCTTAACCGCGGGAGGGCTCGAGACCCAGTACTTC
CDR3: CASSLTAGGLETQYF
V: TRBV7-3
J: TRBJ2-5
D: TRBD2
size: .

DNA: TGCGCCAGCAGCTTGGGATTCCTCGGGGGGCGAACTAATGAAAAACTGTTTTTT
CDR3: CASSLGFLGGRTNEKLFF
V: TRBV5-1
J: TRBJ1-4
D: .
size: many

DNA: TGTGCCAGCAGCGCTACTCCCTCCTACGAGCAGTACTTC
CDR3: CASSATPSYEQYF
V: TRBV9
J: TRBJ2-7
D: .
size: few

DNA: TGTGCCTGGAGTGTGGGAGCGGGATCTGGCACAGATACGCAGTATTTT
CDR3: CAWSVGAGSGTDTQYF
V: TRBV30
J: TRBJ2-3
D: TRBD2
size: few

DNA: TGTGCCAGCAGCCGGACTAGCGGGAGAGTCGGCAATGAGCAGTTCTTC
CDR3: CASSRTSGRVGNEQFF
V: TRBV12-3/TRBV12-4
J: TRBJ2-1
D: TRBD2
size: many

DNA: TGCGCCAGCAGCCATACCGGGACTAGCGCACTACCTCGGGAGCAGTTCTTC
CDR3: CASSHTGTSALPREQFF
V: TRBV5-1
J: TRBJ2-1
D: TRBD2
size: .

DNA: TGTGCCAGCAGTCCTGACCCCTTACAGCACAATGAGCAGTTCTTC
CDR3: CASSPDPLQHNEQFF
V: TRBV12-3/TRBV12-4
J: TRBJ2-1
D: .
size: few

DNA: TGTGCCACCAGCAGAGATACGGCTAGCGGGGTCCCCAAAAACAGTCAGTACTTC
CDR3: CATSRDTASGVPKNSQYF
V: TRBV15
J: TRBJ2-4
D: TRBD2
size: .

DNA: TGTGCCAGCAGCTGGAACAGGGGGCTTGCTGAAGCTTTCTTT
CDR3: CASSWNRGLAEAFF
V: TRBV7-9
J: TRBJ1-1
D: TRBD1
size: few

DNA: TGTGCCAGCAGCCTCCTAAGTTTTGAGTTTCCCCGCCAGGACAATGAGCAGTTCTTC
CDR3: CASSLLSFEFPRQDNEQFF
V: TRBV3-1
J: TRBJ2-1
D: .
size: .

DNA: TGCAGCGTTGTTAGGAACACTGGGGAGCTGTTTTTT
CDR3: CSVVRNTGELFF
V: TRBV29-1
J: TRBJ2-2
D: .
size: .

DNA: TGCGCCAGCAGCCCCCGTACGGGGTTCGCGAACACCGGGGAGCTGTTTTTT
CDR3: CASSPRTGFANTGELFF
V: TRBV4-1
J: TRBJ2-2
D: .
size: many

DNA: TGCAGTGCCCATATAGGGTTTGACTACGAGCAGTACTTC
CDR3: CSAHIGFDYEQYF
V: TRBV20-1
J: TRBJ2-7
D: .
size: .

DNA: TGTGCCAGCAGTTTAGCGACTAGCGGGACGGACAATGAGCAGTTCTTC
CDR3: CASSLATSGTDNEQFF
V: TRBV12-3/TRBV12-4
J: TRBJ2-1
D: TRBD2
size: .

DNA: TGCGCCAGCAGCCCCCTATACCCAGGGGGCGATCAGCCCCAGCATTTT
CDR3: CASSPLYPGGDQPQHF
V: TRBV4-1
J: TRBJ1-5
D: TRBD1
size: few

DNA: TGTGCCATCAGTGAGATTGGGGGGCACGACTATGGCTACACCTTC
CDR3: CAISEIGGHDYGYTF
V: TRBV10-3
J: TRBJ1-2
D: .
size: few

DNA: TGTGCCAGCTCACCACTGGTAGGCTTGGACTCTGGAAACACCATATATTTT
CDR3: CASSPLVGLDSGNTIYF
V: TRBV18
J: TRBJ1-3
D: .
size: few

DNA: TGTGCCAGCAGCTTGGCACGAGGGGCCACCGGGGAGCTGTTTTTT
CDR3: CASSLARGATGELFF
V: TRBV11-3
J: TRBJ2-2
D: .
size: .

DNA: TGCGCCAGCAGCTTGGCGGCAGGACCCTACGAGCAGTACTTC
CDR3: CASSLAAGPYEQYF
V: TRBV5-1
J: TRBJ2-7
D: .
size: .

DNA: TGCGCCAGCAGCTTAGGACAAGCGGGGCCTTCCTACAATGAGCAGTTCTTC
CDR3: CASSLGQAGPSYNEQFF
V: TRBV5-1
J: TRBJ2-1
D: TRBD2
size: few

DNA: TGTGCCAGTAGTATAGATCTGTCATCGGCAGATACGCAGTATTTT
CDR3: CASSIDLSSADTQYF
V: TRBV19
J: TRBJ2-3
D: .
size: few

DNA: TGTGCCAGCAGCTCCGATTACCTCGTTGGCCGACTCCGGGCACACAATCAGCCCCAGCATTTT
CDR3: CASSSDYLVGRLRAHNQPQHF
V: TRBV5-4
J: TRBJ1-5
D: .
size: few

DNA: TGTGCCAGCAGTTACGCAGGGCCGGGACTAGCGGGAGTCACAGATACGCAGTATTTT
CDR3: CASSYAGPGLAGVTDTQYF
V: TRBV6-5
J: TRBJ2-3
D: TRBD2
size: .

DNA: TGTGCCAGCAGCCTGATGACAGGGGCGGCCACTGAAGCTTTCTTT
CDR3: CASSLMTGAATEAFF
V: TRBV14
J: TRBJ1-1
D: TRBD1
size: few

DNA: TGTGCCAGTTTTCTAAACGGCGGGGAGCTGTTTTTT
CDR3: CASFLNGGELFF
V: TRBV7-9
J: TRBJ2-2
D: .
size: few

DNA: TGTGCCAGCAGCTTAAGGTCGTTAGAGGGAGAGACCCAGTACTTC
CDR3: CASSLRSLEGETQYF
V: TRBV7-3
J: TRBJ2-5
D: .
size: few

DNA: TGCGCCAGCAGCTCAGGACAGAGTACCTACAATGAGCAGTTCTTC
CDR3: CASSSGQSTYNEQFF
V: TRBV5-1
J: TRBJ2-1
D: .
size: .

DNA: TGTGCCAGCAGTTTCTTCCCAACCACCGGGGAGCTGTTTTTT
CDR3: CASSFFPTTGELFF
V: TRBV12-3/TRBV12-4
J: TRBJ2-2
D: .
size: few

DNA: TGTGCCAGCAGTTATTCTTTGGATACCCAGCACTACAATGAGCAGTTCTTC
CDR3: CASSYSLDTQHYNEQFF
V: TRBV6-9
J: TRBJ2-1
D: .
size: few

DNA: TGCAGTGCTAGTGGCAGGGGTATCACAGATACGCAGTATTTT
CDR3: CSASGRGITDTQYF
V: TRBV20-1
J: TRBJ2-3
D: .
size: .

DNA: TGTGCCAGCAGCCAAGTGTCTAGCGGGGGTCCGAACACCGGGGAGCTGTTTTTT
CDR3: CASSQVSSGGPNTGELFF
V: TRBV3-1
J: TRBJ2-2
D: TRBD2
size: few

DNA: TGCGCCAGCAGCCCGACCCCCGACGGCGAGGGCACTGAAGCTTTCTTT
CDR3: CASSPTPDGEGTEAFF
V: TRBV4-1
J: TRBJ1-1
D: .
size: few

DNA: TGCGCCAGCAGTCGGGGAACCTACGAGCAGTACTTC
CDR3: CASSRGTYEQYF
V: TRBV5-1
J: TRBJ2-7
D: .
size: few

DNA: TGTGCCAGCAGTGAAAGCGCCTCTGGGGCCAACGTCCTGACTTTC
CDR3: CASSESASGANVLTF
V: TRBV6-1
J: TRBJ2-6
D: .
size: .

DNA: TGCGCCAGCGGACTTTTTACGACAGCCACCTATGGCTACACCTTC
CDR3: CASGLFTTATYGYTF
V: TRBV5-1
J: TRBJ1-2
D: .
size: few

DNA: TGCAGTGCTAGAGCCGTCGACAGGGGGCAATCAGGAAAACTGTTTTTT
CDR3: CSARAVDRGQSGKLFF
V: TRBV20-1
J: TRBJ1-4
D: TRBD1
size: .

DNA: TGTGCCAGCAGTTTATTGAGGGGAGGTGAGCAGTTCTTC
CDR3: CASSLLRGGEQFF
V: TRBV27
J: TRBJ2-1
D: .
size: few

DNA: TGTGCCAGCGGGAACCTCTACGAGCAGTACTTC
CDR3: CASGNLYEQYF
V: TRBV12-3/TRBV12-4
J: TRBJ2-7
D: .
size: .

DNA: TGCGCCAGCAGTGAGCTGGGACAGGGGCCGAATGAGCAGTTCTTC
CDR3: CASSELGQGPNEQFF
V: TRBV10-1
J: TRBJ2-1
D: TRBD1
size: .

DNA: TGTGCCAGCAGCTCGGGACTAGCGGGAGGGTCTTTTGCCTACGAGCAGTACTTC
CDR3: CASSSGLAGGSFAYEQYF
V: TRBV12-3/TRBV12-4
J: TRBJ2-7
D: TRBD2
size: .

DNA: TGCGCCAGCAGTGAGTCCGGCAGCTCGAGCCAGTACTTC
CDR3: CASSESGSSSQYF
V: TRBV10-1
J: TRBJ2-4
D: .
size: .

DNA: TGTGCCACCAGCAGGGAGCTAAGGGATACCTCCTACAATGAGCAGTTCTTC
CDR3: CATSRELRDTSYNEQFF
V: TRBV15
J: TRBJ2-1
D: .
size: few

DNA: TGTGCCAGCAGTTTAGAGGGTTTCGAGCAGTACTTC
CDR3: CASSLEGFEQYF
V: TRBV12-3/TRBV12-4
J: TRBJ2-7
D: .
size: few

DNA: TGTGCCAGCAGCCTCGACCCCACAGGTAGAGGCGCAGATACGCAGTATTTT
CDR3: CASSLDPTGRGADTQYF
V: TRBV6-1
J: TRBJ2-3
D: .
size: .

DNA: TGTGCCAGCAGCCAAATCATTAGCGGGAACTCCTACGAGCAGTACTTC
CDR3: CASSQIISGNSYEQYF
V: TRBV5-6
J: TRBJ2-7
D: TRBD2
size: few

DNA: TGTGCCAGCAGCTCAAGCGTTACAGGGTATAGCCCCAATCAGCCCCAGCATTTT
CDR3: CASSSSVTGYSPNQPQHF
V: TRBV5-6
J: TRBJ1-5
D: .
size: .

DNA: TGCGCCAGCGAGACTAGCGGGCTGTGGGATGAGCAGTTCTTC
CDR3: CASETSGLWDEQFF
V: TRBV5-1
J: TRBJ2-1
D: TRBD2
size: few

DNA: TGTGCCACTAGACAGGGCATACAAGAGACCCAGTACTTC
CDR3: CATRQGIQETQYF
V: TRBV10-3
J: TRBJ2-5
D: TRBD1
size: .